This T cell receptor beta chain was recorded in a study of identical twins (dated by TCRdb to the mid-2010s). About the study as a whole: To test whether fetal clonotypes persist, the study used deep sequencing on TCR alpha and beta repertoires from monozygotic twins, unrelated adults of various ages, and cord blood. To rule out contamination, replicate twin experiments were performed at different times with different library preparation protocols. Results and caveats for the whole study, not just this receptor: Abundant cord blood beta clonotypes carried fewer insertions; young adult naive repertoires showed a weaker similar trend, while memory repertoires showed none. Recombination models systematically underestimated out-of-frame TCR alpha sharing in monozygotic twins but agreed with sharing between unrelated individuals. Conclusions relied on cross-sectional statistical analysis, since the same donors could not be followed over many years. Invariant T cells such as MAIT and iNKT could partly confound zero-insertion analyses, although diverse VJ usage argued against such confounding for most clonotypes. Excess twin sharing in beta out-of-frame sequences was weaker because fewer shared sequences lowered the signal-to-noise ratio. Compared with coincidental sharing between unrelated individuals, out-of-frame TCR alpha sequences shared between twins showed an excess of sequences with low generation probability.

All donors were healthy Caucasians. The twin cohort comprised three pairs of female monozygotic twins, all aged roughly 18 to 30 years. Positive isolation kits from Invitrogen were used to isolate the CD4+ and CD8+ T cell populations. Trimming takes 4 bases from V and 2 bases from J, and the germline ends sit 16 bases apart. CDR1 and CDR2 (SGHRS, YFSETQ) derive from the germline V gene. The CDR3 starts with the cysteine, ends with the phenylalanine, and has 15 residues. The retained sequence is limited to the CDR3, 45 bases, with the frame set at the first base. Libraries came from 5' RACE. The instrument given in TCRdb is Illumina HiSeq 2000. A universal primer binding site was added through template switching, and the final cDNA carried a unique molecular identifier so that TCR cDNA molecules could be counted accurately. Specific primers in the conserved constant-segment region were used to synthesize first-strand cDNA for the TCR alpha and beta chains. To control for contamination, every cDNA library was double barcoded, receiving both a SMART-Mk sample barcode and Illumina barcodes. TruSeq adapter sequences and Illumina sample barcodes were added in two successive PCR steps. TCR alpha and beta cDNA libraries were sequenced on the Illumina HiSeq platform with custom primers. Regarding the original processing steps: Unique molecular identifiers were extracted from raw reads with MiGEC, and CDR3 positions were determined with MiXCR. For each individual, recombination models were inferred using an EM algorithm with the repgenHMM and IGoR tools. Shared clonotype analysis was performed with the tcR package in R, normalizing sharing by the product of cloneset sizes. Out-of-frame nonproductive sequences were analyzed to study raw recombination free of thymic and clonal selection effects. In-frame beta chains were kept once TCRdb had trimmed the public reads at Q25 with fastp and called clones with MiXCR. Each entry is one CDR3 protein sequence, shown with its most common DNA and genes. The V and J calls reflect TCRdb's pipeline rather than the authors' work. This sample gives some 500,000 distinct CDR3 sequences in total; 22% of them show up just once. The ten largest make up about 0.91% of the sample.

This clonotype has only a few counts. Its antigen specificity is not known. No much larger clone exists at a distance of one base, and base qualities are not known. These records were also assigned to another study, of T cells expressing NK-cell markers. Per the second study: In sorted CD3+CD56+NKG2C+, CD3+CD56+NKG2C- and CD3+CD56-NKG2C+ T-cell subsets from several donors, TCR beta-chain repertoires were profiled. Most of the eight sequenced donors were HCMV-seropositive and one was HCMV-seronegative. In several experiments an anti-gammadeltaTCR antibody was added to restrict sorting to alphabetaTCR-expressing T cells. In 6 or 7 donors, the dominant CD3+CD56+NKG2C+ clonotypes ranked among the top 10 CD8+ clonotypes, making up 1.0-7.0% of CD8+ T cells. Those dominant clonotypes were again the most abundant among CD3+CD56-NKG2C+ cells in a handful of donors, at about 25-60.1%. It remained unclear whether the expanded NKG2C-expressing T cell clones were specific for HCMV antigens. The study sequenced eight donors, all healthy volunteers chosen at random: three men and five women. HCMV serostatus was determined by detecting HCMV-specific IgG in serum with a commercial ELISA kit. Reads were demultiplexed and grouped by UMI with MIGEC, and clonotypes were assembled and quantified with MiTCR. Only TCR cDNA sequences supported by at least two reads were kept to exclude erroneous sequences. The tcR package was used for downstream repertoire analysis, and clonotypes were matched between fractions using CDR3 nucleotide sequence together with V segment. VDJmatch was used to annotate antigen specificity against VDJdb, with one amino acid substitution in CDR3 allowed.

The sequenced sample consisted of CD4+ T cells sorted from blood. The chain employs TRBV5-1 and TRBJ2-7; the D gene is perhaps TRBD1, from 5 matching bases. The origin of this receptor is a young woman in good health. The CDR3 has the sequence CASSPLGREPYEQYF. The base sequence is TGCGCCAGCAGCCCCCTCGGCAGGGAACCCTACGAGCAGTACTTC.